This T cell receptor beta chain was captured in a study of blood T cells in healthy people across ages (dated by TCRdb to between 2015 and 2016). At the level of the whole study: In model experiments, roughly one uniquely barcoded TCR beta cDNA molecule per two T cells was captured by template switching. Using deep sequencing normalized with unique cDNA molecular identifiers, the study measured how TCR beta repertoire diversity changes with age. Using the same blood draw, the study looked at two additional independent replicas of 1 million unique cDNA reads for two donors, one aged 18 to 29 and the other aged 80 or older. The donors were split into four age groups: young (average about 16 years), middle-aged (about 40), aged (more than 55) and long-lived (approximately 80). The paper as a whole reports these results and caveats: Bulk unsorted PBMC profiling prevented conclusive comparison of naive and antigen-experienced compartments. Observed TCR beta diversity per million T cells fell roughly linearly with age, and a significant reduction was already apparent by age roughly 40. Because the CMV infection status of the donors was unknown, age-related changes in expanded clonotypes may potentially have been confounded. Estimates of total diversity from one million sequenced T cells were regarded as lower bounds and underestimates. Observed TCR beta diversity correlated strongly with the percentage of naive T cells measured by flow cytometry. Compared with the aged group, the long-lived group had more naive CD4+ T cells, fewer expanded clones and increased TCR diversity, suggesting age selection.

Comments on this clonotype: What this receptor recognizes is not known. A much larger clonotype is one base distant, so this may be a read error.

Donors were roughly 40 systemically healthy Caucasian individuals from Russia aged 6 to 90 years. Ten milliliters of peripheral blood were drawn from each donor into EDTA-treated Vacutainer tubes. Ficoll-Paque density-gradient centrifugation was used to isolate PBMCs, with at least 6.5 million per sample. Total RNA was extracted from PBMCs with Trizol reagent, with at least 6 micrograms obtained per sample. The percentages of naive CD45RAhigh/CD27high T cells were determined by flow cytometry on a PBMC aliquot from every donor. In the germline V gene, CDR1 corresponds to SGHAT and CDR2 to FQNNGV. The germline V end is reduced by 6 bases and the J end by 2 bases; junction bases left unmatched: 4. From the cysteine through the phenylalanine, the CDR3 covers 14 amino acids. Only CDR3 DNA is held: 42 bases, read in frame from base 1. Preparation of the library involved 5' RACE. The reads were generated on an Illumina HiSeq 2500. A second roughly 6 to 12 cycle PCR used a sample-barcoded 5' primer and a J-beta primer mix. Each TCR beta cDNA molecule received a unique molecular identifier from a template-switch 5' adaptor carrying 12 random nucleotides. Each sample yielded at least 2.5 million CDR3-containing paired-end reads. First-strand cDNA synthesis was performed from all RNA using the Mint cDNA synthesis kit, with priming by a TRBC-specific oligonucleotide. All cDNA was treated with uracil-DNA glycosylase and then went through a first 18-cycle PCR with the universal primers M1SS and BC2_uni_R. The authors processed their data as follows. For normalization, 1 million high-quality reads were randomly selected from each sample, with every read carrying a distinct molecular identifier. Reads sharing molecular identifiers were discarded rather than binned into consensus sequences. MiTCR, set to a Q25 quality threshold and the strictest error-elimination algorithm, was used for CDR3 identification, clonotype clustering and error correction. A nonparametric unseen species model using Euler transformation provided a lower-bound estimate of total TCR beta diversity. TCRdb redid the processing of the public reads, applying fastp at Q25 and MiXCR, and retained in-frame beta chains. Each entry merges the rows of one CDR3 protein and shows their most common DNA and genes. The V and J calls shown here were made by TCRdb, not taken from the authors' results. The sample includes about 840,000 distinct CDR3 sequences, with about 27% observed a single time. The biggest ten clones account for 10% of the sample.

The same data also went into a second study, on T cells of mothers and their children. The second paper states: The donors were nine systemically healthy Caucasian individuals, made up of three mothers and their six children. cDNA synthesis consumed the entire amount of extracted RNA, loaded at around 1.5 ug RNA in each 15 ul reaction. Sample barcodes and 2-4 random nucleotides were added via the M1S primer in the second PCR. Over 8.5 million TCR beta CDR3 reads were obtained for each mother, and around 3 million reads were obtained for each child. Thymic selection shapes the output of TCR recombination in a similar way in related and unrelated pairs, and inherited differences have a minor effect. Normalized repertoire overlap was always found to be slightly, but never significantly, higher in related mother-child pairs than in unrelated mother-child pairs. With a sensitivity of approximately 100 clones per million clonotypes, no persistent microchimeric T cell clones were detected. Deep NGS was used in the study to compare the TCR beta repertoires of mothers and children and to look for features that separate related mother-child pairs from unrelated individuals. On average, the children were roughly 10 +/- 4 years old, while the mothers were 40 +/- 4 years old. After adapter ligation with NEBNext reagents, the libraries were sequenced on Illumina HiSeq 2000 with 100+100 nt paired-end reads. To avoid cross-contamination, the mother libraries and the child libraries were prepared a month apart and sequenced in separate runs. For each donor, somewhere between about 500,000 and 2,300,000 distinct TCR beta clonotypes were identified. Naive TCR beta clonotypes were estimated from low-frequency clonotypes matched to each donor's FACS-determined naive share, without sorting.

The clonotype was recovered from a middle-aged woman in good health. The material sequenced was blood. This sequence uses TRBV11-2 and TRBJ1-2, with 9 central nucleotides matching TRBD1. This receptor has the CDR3 CASRAGTGNYGYTF. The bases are TGTGCCAGCAGAGCCGGGACAGGGAACTATGGCTACACCTTC.